This record concerns one T cell receptor beta chain sequence. The antigen is undetermined. TCRdb's copy holds only in-frame clones and misses some; the assay was immunoSEQ multiplex PCR. The table includes 130,000 or so clones, 85% to 95% detected once. CDR1 is MNHEY and CDR2 is SMNVEV in the germline V gene (reference sequence). Trimming stripped 2 bases from V and 5 bases from J, with 15 bases between. CDR3 length: 15 amino acids. The source of the sample is a study of T cell responses to AZD1222 COVID-19 vaccine. Across the whole study: Pooling of second doses given at about 4 or about 12 weeks was done. Regarding the study as a whole: All repertoire sampling was performed exclusively after the peak T cell response. Donor demographics were predominantly white British with a female majority; clonal diversity may be underestimated.

This material consisted of peripheral blood, taken on day 0 of AZD1222 vaccination. The chain joins TRBV27 to TRBJ1-1, with unresolved D. The source is an adult in good health. CDR3 bases: TGTGCCAGCAGTTTAGGGCCCCTGTCTAAAACTGAAGCTTTCTTT. Amino acid sequence: CASSLGPLSKTEAFF.